One sample yielded the 16 T cell receptor beta chains listed below, sequenced in a study of CD8 T cells in ankylosing spondylitis (dated by TCRdb to the late 2010s). The library came from 5' RACE. The run used an Illumina HiSeq 2500. TCRdb handled the public reads itself, with Q25 trimming in fastp and clone calling in MiXCR, and kept productive beta chains. Entries that share a CDR3 protein sequence are merged under the most common genes and DNA. This sample is represented by about 130,000 distinct CDR3 sequences; about 6.4% of them were singletons. Jointly, the top ten make up 12% of the sample. The material sequenced was blood, either unsorted or a sorted T cell fraction (not recorded which). All receptors derive from a male donor with ankylosing spondylitis or in good health (not recorded which).

This clonotype came up many times. This chain links TRBV9 with TRBJ2-7; D ambiguous. The ends were cut back, 4 bases at V and 0 bases at J, with 11 bases in the middle. The V gene's germline CDR1 is SGDLS and CDR2 YYNGEE. The CDR3 contains 14 residues. This chain's CDR3 is CASSPRAGSYEQYF. DNA of the CDR3: TGTGCCAGCAGCCCCCGGGCAGGCTCCTACGAGCAGTACTTC. The whole variable domain, filled in from reference TRBV9 and TRBJ2-7, reads DSGVTQTPKHLITATGQRVTLRCSPRSGDLSVYWYQQSLDQGLQFLIQYYNGEERAKGNILERFSAQQFPDLHSELNLSSLELGDSALYFCASSPRAGSYEQYFGPGTRLTVT.

In its sample, this clonotype was seen many times. The chain is built from TRBV12-3 or TRBV12-4 and TRBJ2-5; D is unresolved. Trimming pared 4 bases from V and 5 bases from J, leaving 8 bases between. This CDR3 spans 12 amino acids. The CDR3 DNA sequence: TGTGCCAGCAGTTCCGCGATGGAGACCCAGTACTTC. It encodes CASSSAMETQYF.

The chain uses TRBV19 and TRBJ2-7, with TRBD1 as a possible D gene (6 bases). Looked up from germline, CDR1 is LNHDA and CDR2 is SQIVND (reference sequence). The ends were cut back, 5 bases at V and 2 bases at J, with 7 bases in the middle. CDR3 length: 12 residues. The CDR3 DNA sequence: TGTGCCAGTAGTCCAGGGGCCTACGAGCAGTACTTC. Protein product: CASSPGAYEQYF.

This clonotype was recorded at least ten times. The gene calls are TRBV5-1 and TRBJ2-2; D is uncertain. V lost 4 bases to trimming and J lost 2 bases, with 9 bases between them. Germline V lookup: CDR1 SGHRS, CDR2 YFSETQ. This CDR3 has 14 amino acids. CDR3 bases: TGCGCCAGCAGCAGGGAATCAAACACCGGGGAGCTGTTTTTT. It codes for CASSRESNTGELFF.

This clonotype showed up many times. This CDR3 reads CASSLSSGSSSYEQYF. The DNA of the CDR3 is TGCGCCAGCAGCTTGTCTAGCGGGAGTTCCTCCTACGAGCAGTACTTC. The gene calls are TRBV5-1 and TRBJ2-7, with 10 bases identical to TRBD2. The CDR3 runs 16 residues. Trimming took 1 base from V and 0 from J; bases not matched to a gene: 4. CDR1 and CDR2 from the germline V gene are SGHRS and YFSETQ.

In its sample, this clonotype was seen many times. The V call is TRBV5-1, the J call TRBJ2-7; 12 positions match TRBD2. The CDR3 contains 14 residues. Germline CDR1 reads SGHRS; CDR2 reads YFSETQ. Trimming cost V 4 bases and J 5 bases; bases outside gene matches: 4. Here the CDR3 reads CASSPRLAGDEQYF. The CDR3 region has the DNA TGCGCCAGCAGCCCTAGACTAGCGGGGGACGAGCAGTACTTC. Full variable domain (remainder filled in from reference TRBV5-1 and TRBJ2-7): KAGVTQTPRYLIKTRGQQVTLSCSPISGHRSVSWYQQTPGQGLQFLFEYFSETQRNKGNFPGRFSGRQFSNSRSEMNVSTLELGDSALYLCASSPRLAGDEQYFGPGTRLTVT.

This clonotype occurred many times. This sequence joins TRBV19 and TRBJ2-1; TRBD2 agrees at 8 bases. V lost 7 bases, J lost 5 bases, and 7 bases stayed unmatched. The germline V gene encodes CDR1 LNHDA and CDR2 SQIVND (reference sequence). This CDR3 contains 14 residues. CDR3 loop: CASTQRESHNEQFF. The CDR3 nucleotides are TGTGCCAGTACCCAGCGGGAGAGTCACAATGAGCAGTTCTTC.

This clonotype was observed at least ten times. The chain employs TRBV20-1 and TRBJ2-1; TRBD2 matches at 8 bases. Germline loops: CDR1 DFQATT, CDR2 SNEGSKA (reference sequence). The CDR3 contains 14 residues. V lost 6 bases, J lost 3 bases, and 7 bases stayed unmatched. In DNA form, the CDR3 reads TGCAGTGCCGGAACTAGCGGAGGCTACAATGAGCAGTTCTTC. This gives the protein CSAGTSGGYNEQFF.

This clonotype has ten or more counts. The genes are TRBV20-1 and TRBJ1-2, with D maybe TRBD1 (6 bases). CDR3 length: 13 amino acids. The germline CDR1 and CDR2 sequences are DFQATT and SNEGSKA (reference sequence). V gave up 5 bases and J gave up 5 bases, with 15 bases separating them. The CDR3 loop is CSALIRDTYGYTF. The CDR3 DNA is TGCAGTGCTTTGATCCGGGACACTTATGGCTACACCTTC.

This clonotype was observed a few times. The rearrangement links TRBV7-6 to TRBJ2-5; 8 bases fit TRBD2. The CDR3 has 16 amino acids. Losses at the gene ends were 7 bases for V and 4 bases for J; bases not matched to a gene: 14. In germline, CDR1 is SGHVS, CDR2 FNYEAQ. DNA of the CDR3: TGTGCCAGCACTTCATATAGCGGGGAGCCTGGAGAGACCCAGTACTTC. Translating it yields CASTSYSGEPGETQYF.

A remark on this clonotype: This may arise from a read error, as a much more abundant clone is one base away. The chain is built from TRBV27 and TRBJ1-3; D is uncertain. V was shortened by 6 bases and J by 0 bases, with 9 bases between the two germline ends. Germline-derived CDR1 and CDR2 are MNHEY and SMNVEV (reference sequence). This CDR3 comprises 14 residues. The CDR3 loop reads CASRGSYSGNTIYF. CDR3 DNA sequence: TGTGCCAGCAGAGGGTCTTACTCTGGAAACACCATATATTTT.

This clonotype occurred many times. This chain links TRBV20-1 with TRBJ2-2; D may be TRBD1 (6 bases). Trimming took off 5 bases at V and 2 bases at J, with 12 bases between the two ends. Germline V lookup: CDR1 DFQATT, CDR2 SNEGSKA (reference sequence). The CDR3 spans 14 residues. The CDR3 DNA reads as TGCAGTGCTCCGGAGACAGGCAACACCGGGGAGCTGTTTTTT. As protein: CSAPETGNTGELFF.

This clonotype was counted at least ten times. The rearrangement uses TRBV28 and TRBJ2-1; perhaps TRBD2 as D (6 bases). V was clipped by 5 bases and J by 7 bases, with 15 bases between them. The germline V gene encodes CDR1 MDHEN and CDR2 SYDVKM. This CDR3 is 14 amino acids long. The CDR3 nucleotides read TGTGCCAGCAGTAGGCAGGGTGGGAGGAATGAGCAGTTCTTC. Amino acids: CASSRQGGRNEQFF.

This clonotype was found a few times. The rearrangement uses TRBV13 and TRBJ2-3; possibly TRBD1 for D (6 bases). Germline CDR1 and CDR2: PRHDT and FYEKMQ (reference sequence). Trimming took off 6 bases at V and 6 bases at J, with 22 bases between the two ends. This CDR3 is built from 16 residues. CDR3 bases: TGTGCCAGCAGACCAACGGGACCGACCAGGGGCGATACGCAGTATTTT. It specifies CASRPTGPTRGDTQYF. The variable domain in full, with the rest retrieved from reference TRBV13 and TRBJ2-3, is AAGVIQSPRHLIKEKRETATLKCYPIPRHDTVYWYQQGPGQDPQFLISFYEKMQSDKGSIPDRFSAQQFSDYHSELNMSSLELGDSALYFCASRPTGPTRGDTQYFGPGTRLTVL.

This clonotype was observed a handful of times. The V gene is TRBV3-1, the J gene TRBJ1-6, with 9 bases matching TRBD1. CDR1 is LGHDT and CDR2 is YNNKEL in the germline V gene (reference sequence). The CDR3 consists of 16 residues. The J segment lost 7 bases and the V segment lost 4 bases, leaving 8 bases of the junction unmatched. CDR3 in amino acids: CASSREQGALNSPLHF. In nucleotides, the CDR3 is TGTGCCAGCAGCCGAGAACAGGGGGCGCTGAATTCACCCCTCCACTTT.

This clonotype has at least ten counts. The gene calls are TRBV6-2 or TRBV6-3 and TRBJ2-7; 7 nucleotides agree with TRBD1. The V gene end was trimmed by 1 base and the J gene end by 3 bases; junction bases not matched to a gene: 9. This CDR3 has 16 amino acids. Germline assignment: CDR1 MNHEY and CDR2 SVGEGT. This chain's CDR3 is CASSYYRLTGSYEQYF. DNA for the CDR3: TGTGCCAGCAGTTACTACCGGTTGACAGGGAGCTACGAGCAGTACTTC.